This T cell receptor (beta chain) appears in the sequencing data of a study of T cell clonotyping in hematopoietic cell transplantation (dated by TCRdb to the early 2020s). Regarding the study in general: The study collected 130 to 150 blood samples from 35 consecutive transplant recipients and their related donors. Recruitment of patients ran from 2015 to early 2017, and follow-up continued until late 2020 or until death.

Overall study outcomes, separate from this receptor: The sample size was limited, and because cells were not sorted, the contributions of CD4 and CD8 repertoires could not be separated. Recipient repertoires showed only a small fraction of overlap with donor repertoires, and over 95% appeared de novo at the given depth. After transplant, TCR diversity in recipients dropped, and pathologically expanded clonotypes climbed progressively between day 30 and day 180. Broader posttransplant TCR repertoire diversity was predicted by donor and pretransplant recipient Inverse Simpson Index values.

Per the germline V gene, MNHEY is the CDR1 and SVGAGI is the CDR2. A distance of 12 bases separates the germline ends of V and J, which lose 0 bases and 6 bases respectively. The CDR3 covers 14 residues, taking in both the cysteine and the phenylalanine. The DNA shown is the 42-base CDR3, in frame from base 1. In this sample, this clone turned up once. What this receptor recognizes is not known. Per-nucleotide qualities are absent, and no much larger clonotype sits a single base away. The immunoSEQ assay, a bias-controlled multiplex PCR using V- and J-specific primers, was used to amplify TCR beta CDR3 regions from genomic DNA. A proprietary barcode and Illumina adapter sequences were added to the CDR3 amplicons in a second PCR step. CDR3 libraries were sequenced on an Illumina MiSeq instrument. The study's processing was this. Export and quality control were handled in immunoSEQ Analyzer 3.0, while downstream analyses relied on R Bioconductor and Immunarch. Repertoire metrics were calculated using only productive rearrangements within the normalized downsampled data set. Clonotypes larger than 5 templates in the normalized cohort were defined as pathologically expanded. Repertoire diversity was measured with the Inverse Simpson Index. To capture all clonotypes, the CMV-specificity analyses were run on the non-normalized data set. Held by TCRdb, this immuneACCESS table contains in-frame sequences only and omits some clones. Under half of the omission traces to an unresolved V gene where checked; the cause of the rest is unknown. V and J calls and clone size come straight from that table; D and trimming were deduced from the DNA. This sample gives 3,700 or so clones in total; around 93% of them show up just once. Jointly, the top ten make up about 0.91% of the sample.

The time point label corresponds to: 30 days after allo-HCT. Blood from recipients was drawn about 28 days before transplant and again at days 30, 100 and 180 after transplant. Using Nuclei Lysis Solution, genomic DNA was extracted from unfractionated peripheral blood mononuclear cells that were either fresh or cryopreserved. The source is a male patient aged 45-60 years who had an allogeneic stem cell transplant from a related donor, so the T cells may come from the graft donor. Some clones in this sample may be carry-over from other donors' samples. Here the chain combines TRBV6-5 and TRBJ2-7; the D gene may be TRBD1 or TRBD2, since each aligns over 5 bases. Sequencing was performed on PBMCs, taken 30 days after allogeneic stem cell transplant. The CDR3 sequence is CASSYSGRGGEQYF. In nucleotides, the sequence is TGTGCCAGCAGTTACTCGGGACGCGGCGGCGAGCAGTACTTC.